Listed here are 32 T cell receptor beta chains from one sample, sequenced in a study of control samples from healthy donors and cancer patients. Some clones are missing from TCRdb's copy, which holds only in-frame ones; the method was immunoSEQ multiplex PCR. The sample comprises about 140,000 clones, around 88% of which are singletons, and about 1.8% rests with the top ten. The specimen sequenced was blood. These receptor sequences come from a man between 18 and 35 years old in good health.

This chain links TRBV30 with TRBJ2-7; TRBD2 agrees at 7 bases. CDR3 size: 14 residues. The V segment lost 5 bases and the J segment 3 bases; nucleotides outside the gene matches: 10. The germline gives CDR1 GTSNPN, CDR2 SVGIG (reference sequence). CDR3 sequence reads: CAWRSVGGGYEQYF. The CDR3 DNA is TGTGCCTGGCGCTCCGTCGGCGGGGGCTACGAGCAGTACTTC.

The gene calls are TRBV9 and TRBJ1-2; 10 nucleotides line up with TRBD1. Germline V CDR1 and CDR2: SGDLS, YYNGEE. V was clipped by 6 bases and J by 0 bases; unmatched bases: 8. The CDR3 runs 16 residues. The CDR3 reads CASNPGTGATNYGYTF. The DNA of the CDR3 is TGTGCCAGCAACCCAGGGACAGGGGCAACTAACTATGGCTACACCTTC.

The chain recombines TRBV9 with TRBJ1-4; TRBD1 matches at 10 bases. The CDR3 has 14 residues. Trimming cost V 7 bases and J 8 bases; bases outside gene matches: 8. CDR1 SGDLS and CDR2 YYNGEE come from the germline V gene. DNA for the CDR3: TGTGCCAGCGAGCCGGGACAGGGGAGAGAAAAACTGTTTTTT. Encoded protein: CASEPGQGREKLFF.

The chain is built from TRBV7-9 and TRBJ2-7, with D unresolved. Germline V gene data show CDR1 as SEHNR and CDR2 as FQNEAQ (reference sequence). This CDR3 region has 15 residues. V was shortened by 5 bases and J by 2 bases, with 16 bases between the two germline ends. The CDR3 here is CASSSRGSGAYEQYF. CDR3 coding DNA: TGTGCCAGCAGCAGCCGTGGGTCAGGCGCCTACGAGCAGTACTTC.

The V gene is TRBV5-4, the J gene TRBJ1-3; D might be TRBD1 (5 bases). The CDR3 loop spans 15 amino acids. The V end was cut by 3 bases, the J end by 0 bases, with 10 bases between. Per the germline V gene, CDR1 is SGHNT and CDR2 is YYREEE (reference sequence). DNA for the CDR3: TGTGCCAGCAGCTCGGACGACAGCTCTGGAAACACCATATATTTT. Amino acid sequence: CASSSDDSSGNTIYF.

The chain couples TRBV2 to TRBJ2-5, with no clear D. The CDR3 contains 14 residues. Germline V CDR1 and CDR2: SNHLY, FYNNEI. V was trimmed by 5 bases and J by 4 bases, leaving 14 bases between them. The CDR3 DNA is TGTGCCAGCAGTAGGTCAGGAGAAGGAGAGACCCAGTACTTC. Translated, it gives CASSRSGEGETQYF.

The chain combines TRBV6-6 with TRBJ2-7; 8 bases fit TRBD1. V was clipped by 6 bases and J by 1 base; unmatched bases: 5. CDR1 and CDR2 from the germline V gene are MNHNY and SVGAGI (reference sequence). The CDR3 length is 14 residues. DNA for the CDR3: TGTGCCAGCAGCCCGGACAGGGCATCCTACGAGCAGTACTTC. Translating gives CASSPDRASYEQYF.

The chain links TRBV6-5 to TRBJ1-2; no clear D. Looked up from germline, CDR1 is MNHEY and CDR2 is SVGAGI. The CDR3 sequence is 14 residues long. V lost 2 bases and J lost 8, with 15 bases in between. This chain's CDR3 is CASSYIDSLGGYTF. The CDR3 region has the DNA TGTGCCAGCAGTTACATCGACTCCCTTGGGGGCTACACCTTC.

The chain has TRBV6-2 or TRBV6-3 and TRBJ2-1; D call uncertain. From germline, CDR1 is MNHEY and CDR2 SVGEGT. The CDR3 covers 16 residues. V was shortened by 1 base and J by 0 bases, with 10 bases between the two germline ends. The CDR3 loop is CASSYYGVGSYNEQFF. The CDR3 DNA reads TGTGCCAGCAGTTACTATGGGGTGGGCTCCTACAATGAGCAGTTCTTC.

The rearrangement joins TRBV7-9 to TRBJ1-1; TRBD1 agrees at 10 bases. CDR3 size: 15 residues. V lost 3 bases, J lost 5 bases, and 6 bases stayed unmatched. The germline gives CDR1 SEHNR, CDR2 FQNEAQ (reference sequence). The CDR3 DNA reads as TGTGCCAGCAGCTTTCAGGACAGGGGGTGGACTGAAGCTTTCTTT. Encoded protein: CASSFQDRGWTEAFF. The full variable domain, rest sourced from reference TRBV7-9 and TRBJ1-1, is DTGVSQNPRHKITKRGQNVTFRCDPISEHNRLYWYRQTLGQGPEFLTYFQNEAQLEKSRLLSDRFSAERPKGSFSTLEIQRTEQGDSAMYLCASSFQDRGWTEAFFGQGTRLTVV.

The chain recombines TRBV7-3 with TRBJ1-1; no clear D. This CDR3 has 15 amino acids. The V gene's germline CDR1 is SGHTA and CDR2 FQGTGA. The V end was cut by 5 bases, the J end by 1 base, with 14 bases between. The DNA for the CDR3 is TGTGCCAGCAGCCCAGAAGCCCAGAAGAACACTGAAGCTTTCTTT. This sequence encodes CASSPEAQKNTEAFF.

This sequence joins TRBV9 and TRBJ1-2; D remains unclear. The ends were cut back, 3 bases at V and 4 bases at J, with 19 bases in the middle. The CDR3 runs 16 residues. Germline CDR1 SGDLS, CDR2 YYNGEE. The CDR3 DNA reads TGTGCCAGCAGCGCAGACCTGGGAGGGAGTTCCTATGGCTACACCTTC. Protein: CASSADLGGSSYGYTF.

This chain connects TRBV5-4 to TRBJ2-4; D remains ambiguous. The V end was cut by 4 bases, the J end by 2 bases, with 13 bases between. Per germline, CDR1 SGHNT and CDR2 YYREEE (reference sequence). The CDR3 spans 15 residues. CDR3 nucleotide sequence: TGTGCCAGCAGCCACAATTTTGGACCCAAAAACATTCAGTACTTC. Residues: CASSHNFGPKNIQYF.

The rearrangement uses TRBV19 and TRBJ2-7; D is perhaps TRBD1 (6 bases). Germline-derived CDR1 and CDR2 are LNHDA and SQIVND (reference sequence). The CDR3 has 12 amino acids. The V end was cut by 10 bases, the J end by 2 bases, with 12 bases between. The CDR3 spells CATSGHAYEQYF. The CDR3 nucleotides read TGTGCCACCTCGGGACACGCCTACGAGCAGTACTTC. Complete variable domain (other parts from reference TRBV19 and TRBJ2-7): DGGITQSPKYLFRKEGQNVTLSCEQNLNHDAMYWYRQDPGQGLRLIYYSQIVNDFQKGDIAEGYSVSREKKESFPLTVTSAQKNPTAFYLCATSGHAYEQYFGPGTRLTVT.

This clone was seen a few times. CDR3 amino acids: CASSVGLGQPQHF. CDR3 nucleotide sequence: TGTGCCAGCAGCGTAGGGCTGGGTCAGCCCCAGCATTTT. The rearrangement joins TRBV5-4 to TRBJ1-5; D is ambiguous. Trimming removed 4 bases at V and 6 bases at J, with 11 bases between. The CDR3 sequence is 13 residues long. Germline CDR1 and CDR2: SGHNT and YYREEE (reference sequence).

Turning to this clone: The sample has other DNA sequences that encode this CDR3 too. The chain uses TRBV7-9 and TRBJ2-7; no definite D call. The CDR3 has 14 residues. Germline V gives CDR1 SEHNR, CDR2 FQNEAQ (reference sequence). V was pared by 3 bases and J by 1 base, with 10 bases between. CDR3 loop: CASSFGQPSYEQYF. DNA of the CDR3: TGTGCCAGCAGCTTTGGGCAGCCATCCTACGAGCAGTACTTC.

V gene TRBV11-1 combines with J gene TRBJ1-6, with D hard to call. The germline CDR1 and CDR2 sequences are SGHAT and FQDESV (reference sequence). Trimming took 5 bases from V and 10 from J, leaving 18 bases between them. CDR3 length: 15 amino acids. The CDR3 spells CASSAGRGIGSPLHF. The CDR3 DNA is TGTGCCAGCAGCGCCGGGCGGGGTATCGGCTCACCCCTCCACTTT.

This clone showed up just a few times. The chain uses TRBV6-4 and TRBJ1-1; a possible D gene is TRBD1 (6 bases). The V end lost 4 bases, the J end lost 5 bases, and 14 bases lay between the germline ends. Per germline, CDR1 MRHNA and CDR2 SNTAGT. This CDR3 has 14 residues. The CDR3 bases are TGTGCCAGCAGTGCTCAGGGGCGCGGTACTGAAGCTTTCTTT. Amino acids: CASSAQGRGTEAFF.

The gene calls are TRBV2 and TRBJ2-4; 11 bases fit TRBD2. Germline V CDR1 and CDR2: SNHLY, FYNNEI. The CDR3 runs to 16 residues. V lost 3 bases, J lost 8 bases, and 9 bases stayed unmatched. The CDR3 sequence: CASSERSSGGTDIQYF. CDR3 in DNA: TGTGCCAGCAGTGAGAGGTCTAGCGGGGGGACGGACATTCAGTACTTC.

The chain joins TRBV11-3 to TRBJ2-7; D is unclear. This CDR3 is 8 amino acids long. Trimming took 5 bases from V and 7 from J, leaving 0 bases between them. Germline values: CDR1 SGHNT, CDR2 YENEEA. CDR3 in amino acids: CASSEQYF. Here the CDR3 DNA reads TGTGCCAGCAGCGAGCAGTACTTC.

The CDR3 DNA reads TGTGCCAGCAGTTTAGTACAGGGGGCCCACGAGCAGTACTTC. Its protein product is CASSLVQGAHEQYF. The rearrangement joins TRBV27 to TRBJ2-7; TRBD1 aligns across 9 bases. Germline CDR1 is MNHEY and CDR2 is SMNVEV (reference sequence). V shed 2 bases, J shed 5 bases, and the junction held 4 bases outside the gene matches. The length of the CDR3 is 14 residues.

CDR3 nucleotide sequence: TGCGCCAGCAGCAGTGAGACAGGGGAGATCACTGAAGCTTTCTTT. As protein: CASSSETGEITEAFF. V gene TRBV5-1 combines with J gene TRBJ1-1; 8 bases match TRBD1. The J segment lost 4 bases and the V segment lost 4 bases, leaving 9 bases of the junction unmatched. Germline V lookup: CDR1 SGHRS, CDR2 YFSETQ. CDR3 size: 15 residues.

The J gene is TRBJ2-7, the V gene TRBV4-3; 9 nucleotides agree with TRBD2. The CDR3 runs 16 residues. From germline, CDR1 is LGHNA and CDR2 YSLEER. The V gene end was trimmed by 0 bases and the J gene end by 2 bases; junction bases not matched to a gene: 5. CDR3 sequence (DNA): TGCGCCAGCAGCCAAGATCTTAGCGGGGGACCCTACGAGCAGTACTTC. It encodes CASSQDLSGGPYEQYF.

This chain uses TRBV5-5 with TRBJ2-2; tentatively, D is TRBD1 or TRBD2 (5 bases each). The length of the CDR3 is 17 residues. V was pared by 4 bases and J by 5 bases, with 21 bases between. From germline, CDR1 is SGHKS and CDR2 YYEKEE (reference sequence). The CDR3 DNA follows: TGTGCCAGCAGCGACCCACCCGGGACCCTCGGGACCGGGGAGCTGTTTTTT. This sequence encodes CASSDPPGTLGTGELFF.

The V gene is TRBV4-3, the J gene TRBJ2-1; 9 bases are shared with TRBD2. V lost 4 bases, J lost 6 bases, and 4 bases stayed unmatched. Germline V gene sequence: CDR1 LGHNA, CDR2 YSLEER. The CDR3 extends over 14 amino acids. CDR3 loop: CASSRSTSGNEQFF. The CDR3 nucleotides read TGCGCCAGCAGCCGCTCGACTAGCGGCAATGAGCAGTTCTTC.

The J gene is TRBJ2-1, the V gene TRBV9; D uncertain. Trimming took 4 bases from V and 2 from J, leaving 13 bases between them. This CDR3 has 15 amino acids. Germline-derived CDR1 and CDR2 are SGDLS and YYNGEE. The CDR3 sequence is CASSPSTATYNEQFF. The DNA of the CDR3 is TGTGCCAGCAGCCCCTCTACCGCGACCTACAATGAGCAGTTCTTC.

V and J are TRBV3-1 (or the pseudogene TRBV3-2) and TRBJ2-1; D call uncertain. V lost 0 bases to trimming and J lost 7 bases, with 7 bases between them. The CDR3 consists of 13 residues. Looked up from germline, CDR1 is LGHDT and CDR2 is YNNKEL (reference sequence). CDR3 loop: CASSQDKWNEQFF. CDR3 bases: TGTGCCAGCAGCCAAGACAAATGGAATGAGCAGTTCTTC.

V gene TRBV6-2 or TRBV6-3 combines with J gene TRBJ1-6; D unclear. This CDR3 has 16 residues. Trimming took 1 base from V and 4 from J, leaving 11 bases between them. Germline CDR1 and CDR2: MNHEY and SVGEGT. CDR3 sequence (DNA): TGTGCCAGCAGTTACTATCCTTGGAGGTATAATTCACCCCTCCACTTT. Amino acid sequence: CASSYYPWRYNSPLHF.

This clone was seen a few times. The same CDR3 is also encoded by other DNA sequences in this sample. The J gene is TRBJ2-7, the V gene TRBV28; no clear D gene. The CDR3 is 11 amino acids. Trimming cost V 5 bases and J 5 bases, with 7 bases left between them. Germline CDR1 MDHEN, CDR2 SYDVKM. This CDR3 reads CASSLINEQYF. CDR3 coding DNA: TGTGCCAGCAGTCTTATAAACGAGCAGTACTTC.

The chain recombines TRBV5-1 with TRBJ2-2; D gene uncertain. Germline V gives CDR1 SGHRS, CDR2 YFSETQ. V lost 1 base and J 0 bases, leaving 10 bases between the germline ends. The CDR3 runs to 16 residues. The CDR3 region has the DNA TGCGCCAGCAGCTTGTATGGGGTTACGAACACCGGGGAGCTGTTTTTT. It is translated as CASSLYGVTNTGELFF.

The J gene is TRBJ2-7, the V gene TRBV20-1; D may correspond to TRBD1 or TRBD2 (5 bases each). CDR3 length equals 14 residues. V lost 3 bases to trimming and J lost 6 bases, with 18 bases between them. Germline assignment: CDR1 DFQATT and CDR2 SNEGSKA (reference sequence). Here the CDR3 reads CSASGTRVQGEQYF. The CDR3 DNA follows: TGCAGTGCTAGTGGGACGAGGGTGCAGGGCGAGCAGTACTTC.

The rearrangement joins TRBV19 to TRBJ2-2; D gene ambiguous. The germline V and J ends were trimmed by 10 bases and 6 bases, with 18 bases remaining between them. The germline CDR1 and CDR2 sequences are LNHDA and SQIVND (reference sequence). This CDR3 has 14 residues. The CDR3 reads CATQSPRGAGELFF. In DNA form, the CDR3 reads TGTGCCACCCAGAGTCCCCGAGGAGCCGGGGAGCTGTTTTTT.